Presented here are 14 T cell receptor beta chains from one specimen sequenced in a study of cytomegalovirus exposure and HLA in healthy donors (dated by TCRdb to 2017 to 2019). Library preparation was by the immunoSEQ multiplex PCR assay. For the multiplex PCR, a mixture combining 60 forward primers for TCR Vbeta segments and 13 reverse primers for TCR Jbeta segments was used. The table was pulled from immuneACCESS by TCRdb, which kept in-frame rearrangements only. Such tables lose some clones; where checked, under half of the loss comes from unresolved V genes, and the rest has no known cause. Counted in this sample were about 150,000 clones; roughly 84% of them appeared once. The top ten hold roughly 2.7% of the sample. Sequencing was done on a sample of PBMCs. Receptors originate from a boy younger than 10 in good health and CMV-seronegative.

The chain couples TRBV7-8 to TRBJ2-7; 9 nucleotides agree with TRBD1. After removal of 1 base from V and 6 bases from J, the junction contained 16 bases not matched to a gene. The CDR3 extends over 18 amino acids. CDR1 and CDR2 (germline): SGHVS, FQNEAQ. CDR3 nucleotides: TGTGCCAGCAGCTTAGGGCGCTTCTTGGGGACAGGGACGGGCGAGCAGTACTTC. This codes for CASSLGRFLGTGTGEQYF.

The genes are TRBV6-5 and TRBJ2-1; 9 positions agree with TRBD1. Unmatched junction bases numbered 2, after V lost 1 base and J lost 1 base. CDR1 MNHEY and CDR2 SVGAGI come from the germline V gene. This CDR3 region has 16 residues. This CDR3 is CASSYYRGQSYNEQFF. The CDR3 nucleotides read TGTGCCAGCAGTTACTACAGGGGGCAGTCCTACAATGAGCAGTTCTTC.

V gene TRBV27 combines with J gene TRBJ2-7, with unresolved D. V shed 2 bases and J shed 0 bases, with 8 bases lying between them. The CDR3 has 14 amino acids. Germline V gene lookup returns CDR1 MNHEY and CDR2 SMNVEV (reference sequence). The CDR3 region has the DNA TGTGCCAGCAGTTTAAACCGCAGCTCCTACGAGCAGTACTTC. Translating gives CASSLNRSSYEQYF.

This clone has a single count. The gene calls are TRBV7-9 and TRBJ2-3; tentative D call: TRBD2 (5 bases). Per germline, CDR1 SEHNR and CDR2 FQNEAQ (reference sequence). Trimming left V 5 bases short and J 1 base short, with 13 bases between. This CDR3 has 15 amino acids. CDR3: CASSPRGERTDTQYF. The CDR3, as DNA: TGTGCCAGCAGCCCTCGGGGAGAACGCACAGATACGCAGTATTTT.

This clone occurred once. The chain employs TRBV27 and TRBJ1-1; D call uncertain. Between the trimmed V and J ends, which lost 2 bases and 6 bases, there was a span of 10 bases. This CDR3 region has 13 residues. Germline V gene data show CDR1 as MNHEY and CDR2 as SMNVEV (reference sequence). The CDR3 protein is CASSLRGDPEAFF. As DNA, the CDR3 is TGTGCCAGCAGTTTACGGGGAGACCCTGAAGCTTTCTTT.

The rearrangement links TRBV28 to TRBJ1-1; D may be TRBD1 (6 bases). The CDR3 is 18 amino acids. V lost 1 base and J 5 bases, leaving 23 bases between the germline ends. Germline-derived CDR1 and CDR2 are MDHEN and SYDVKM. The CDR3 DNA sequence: TGTGCCAGCAGTTTATTTGCAGGGGCCGTAGGATATGGGACTGAAGCTTTCTTT. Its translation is CASSLFAGAVGYGTEAFF. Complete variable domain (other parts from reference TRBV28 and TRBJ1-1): DVKVTQSSRYLVKRTGEKVFLECVQDMDHENMFWYRQDPGLGLRLIYFSYDVKMKEKGDIPEGYSVSREKKERFSLILESASTNQTSMYLCASSLFAGAVGYGTEAFFGQGTRLTVV.

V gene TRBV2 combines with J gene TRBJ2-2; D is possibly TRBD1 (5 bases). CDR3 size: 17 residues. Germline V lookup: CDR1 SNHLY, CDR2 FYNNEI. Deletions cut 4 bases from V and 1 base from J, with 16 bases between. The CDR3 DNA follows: TGTGCCAGCAGTGGGCAGGGATTTTTGAGGAACACCGGGGAGCTGTTTTTT. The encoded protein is CASSGQGFLRNTGELFF.

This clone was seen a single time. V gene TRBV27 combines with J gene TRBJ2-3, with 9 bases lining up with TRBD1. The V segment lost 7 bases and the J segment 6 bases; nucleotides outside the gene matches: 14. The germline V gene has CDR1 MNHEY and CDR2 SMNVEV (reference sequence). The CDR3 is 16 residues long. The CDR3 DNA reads TGTGCCAGCATCAACAGGGGGCCATCCTCGCGGGATACGCAGTATTTT. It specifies CASINRGPSSRDTQYF.

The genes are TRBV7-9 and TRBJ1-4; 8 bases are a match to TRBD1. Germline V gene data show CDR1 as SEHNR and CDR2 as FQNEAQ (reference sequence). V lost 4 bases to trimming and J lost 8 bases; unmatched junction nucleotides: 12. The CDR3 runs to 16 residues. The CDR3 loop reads CASSSNRQGIIEKLFF. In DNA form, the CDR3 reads TGTGCCAGCAGCTCCAACCGACAGGGGATTATCGAAAAACTGTTTTTT.

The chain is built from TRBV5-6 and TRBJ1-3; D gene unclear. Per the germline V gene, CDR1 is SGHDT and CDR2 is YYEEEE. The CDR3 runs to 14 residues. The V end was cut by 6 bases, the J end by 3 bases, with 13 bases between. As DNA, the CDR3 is TGTGCCAGCAACGTTCTAGGAGGTGGAAACACCATATATTTT. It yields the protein CASNVLGGGNTIYF.

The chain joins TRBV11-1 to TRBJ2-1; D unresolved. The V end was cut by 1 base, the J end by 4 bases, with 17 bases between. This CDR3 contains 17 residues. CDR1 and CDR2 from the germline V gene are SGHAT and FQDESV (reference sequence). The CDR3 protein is CASSLVGSLSEYNEQFF. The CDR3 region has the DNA TGTGCCAGCAGCTTAGTCGGGTCGCTATCAGAATACAATGAGCAGTTCTTC.

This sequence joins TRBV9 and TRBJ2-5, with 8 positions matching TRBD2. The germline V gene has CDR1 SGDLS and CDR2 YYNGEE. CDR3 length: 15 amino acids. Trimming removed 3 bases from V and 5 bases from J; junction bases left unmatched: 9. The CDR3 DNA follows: TGTGCCAGCAGCGCCCGCGCTAGCGGGTCTGAGACCCAGTACTTC. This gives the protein CASSARASGSETQYF.

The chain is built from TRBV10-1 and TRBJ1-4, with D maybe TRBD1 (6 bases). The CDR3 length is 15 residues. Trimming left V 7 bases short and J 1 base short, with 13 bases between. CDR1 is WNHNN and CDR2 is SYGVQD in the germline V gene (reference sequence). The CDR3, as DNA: TGCGCCAGCAAATCAGGGGCGGGAACTAATGAAAAACTGTTTTTT. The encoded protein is CASKSGAGTNEKLFF.

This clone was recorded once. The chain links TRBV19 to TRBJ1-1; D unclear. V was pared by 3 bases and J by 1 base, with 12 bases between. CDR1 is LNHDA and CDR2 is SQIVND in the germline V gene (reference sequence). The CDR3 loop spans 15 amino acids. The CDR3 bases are TGTGCCAGTAGTATTAGGAGCAGCGGGAACACTGAAGCTTTCTTT. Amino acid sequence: CASSIRSSGNTEAFF. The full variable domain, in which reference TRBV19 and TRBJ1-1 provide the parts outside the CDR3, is DGGITQSPKYLFRKEGQNVTLSCEQNLNHDAMYWYRQDPGQGLRLIYYSQIVNDFQKGDIAEGYSVSREKKESFPLTVTSAQKNPTAFYLCASSIRSSGNTEAFFGQGTRLTVV.